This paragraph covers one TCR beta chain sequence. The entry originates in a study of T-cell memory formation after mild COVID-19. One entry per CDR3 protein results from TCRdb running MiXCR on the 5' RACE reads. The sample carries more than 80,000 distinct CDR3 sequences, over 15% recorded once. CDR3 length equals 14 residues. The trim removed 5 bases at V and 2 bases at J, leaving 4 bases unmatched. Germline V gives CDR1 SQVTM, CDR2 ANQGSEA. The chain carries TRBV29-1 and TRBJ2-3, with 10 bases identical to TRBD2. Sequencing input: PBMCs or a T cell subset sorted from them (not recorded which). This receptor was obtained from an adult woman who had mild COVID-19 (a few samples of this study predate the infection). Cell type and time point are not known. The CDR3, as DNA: TGCAGCGTTCCTGGACTAGCGGTCACAGATACGCAGTATTTT. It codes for CSVPGLAVTDTQYF.